The sequence of this TCR beta chain was determined in a study of long-term antiretroviral therapy in people with HIV. CDR3 size: 16 residues. Germline V gene lookup returns CDR1 SGHTA and CDR2 FQGTGA. V was cut by 4 bases and J by 7 bases, with 20 bases left in between. A remark on this clone: Its antigen is undetermined.

Study conclusions and caveats: The clones with expansion before ART were dominant in the repertoire at all time points. Transplant donor controls retained higher diversity, though diversity increased after ART.

It was version v3.0 of the immunoSEQ assay that was run at survey level. Sequencing had a target that covered roughly 40,000-55,000 T-cell genomes per sample. The data were produced by immunoSEQ multiplex PCR, yet TCRdb's version contains in-frame clones alone and is incomplete. The profile covers some 22,000 clones, with approximately 90% appearing a single time and 3.5% taken by the ten largest. The sequence came from a man between 60 and 75 years old with HIV. The V and J genes are TRBV7-3 and TRBJ2-1; D is tentatively TRBD1 or TRBD2 (6 bases each). The sequenced sample was unsorted PBMCs, obtained 2.3 years after starting antiretroviral therapy. This chain's CDR3 is CASSSWGAGSGNEQFF. The DNA of the CDR3 is TGTGCCAGCAGCTCATGGGGGGCGGGATCAGGGAATGAGCAGTTCTTC.